This TCR beta chain appears in the sequencing data of a study of CD8 T cells in ankylosing spondylitis. Study-wide results and limits: Enrichment of disease-linked clones was reportedly significant in matched ankylosing spondylitis synovial fluid. Made up of eight highly homologous variants, a TCR beta motif appeared characteristic of ankylosing spondylitis blood.

The CDR3 extends over 14 amino acids. Trimming removed 5 bases from V and 1 base from J, with 9 bases in between. At least ten counts were recorded for this clonotype. Its target is unknown. TCRdb reprocessed the 5' RACE reads via MiXCR and lists one record per CDR3 protein. Of some 330,000 distinct CDR3 sequences listed, 8% were seen once; the top ten hold about 14%. Sequenced: blood, either unsorted or a sorted T cell fraction (not recorded which). The chain recombines TRBV12-3 or TRBV12-4 with TRBJ1-5, with no clear D. The TCR was taken from a male donor with ankylosing spondylitis. The CDR3 bases are TGTGCCAGCAGTCTGGACGGGAGCAATCAGCCCCAGCATTTT. Translating it yields CASSLDGSNQPQHF.